The T cell receptor beta chain under discussion was sequenced for a study of blood T cell repertoires in COVID-19. Study-level background: The origin of the acute and convalescent COVID-19 samples was the United States, Italy and Spain.

Profiling relied on immunoSEQ multiplex PCR, and the TCRdb table lists in-frame clones only, not all of them. The sample holds hundreds of thousands of clones, about 83% seen once. The CDR3 length is 15 residues. J gave up 1 base and V 5 bases, and 6 bases lay outside the gene matches. CDR1 and CDR2 from the germline V gene are LNHDA and SQIVND (reference sequence). J is TRBJ1-1 and V is TRBV19; 8 bases align to TRBD1. The clonotype originates from a woman in her forties who had recovered from COVID-19. Sample: PBMCs or T cells enriched from blood (not recorded which). CDR3 protein: CASSPAGTGNTEAFF. CDR3 in DNA: TGTGCCAGTAGTCCCGCCGGGACAGGGAACACTGAAGCTTTCTTT.